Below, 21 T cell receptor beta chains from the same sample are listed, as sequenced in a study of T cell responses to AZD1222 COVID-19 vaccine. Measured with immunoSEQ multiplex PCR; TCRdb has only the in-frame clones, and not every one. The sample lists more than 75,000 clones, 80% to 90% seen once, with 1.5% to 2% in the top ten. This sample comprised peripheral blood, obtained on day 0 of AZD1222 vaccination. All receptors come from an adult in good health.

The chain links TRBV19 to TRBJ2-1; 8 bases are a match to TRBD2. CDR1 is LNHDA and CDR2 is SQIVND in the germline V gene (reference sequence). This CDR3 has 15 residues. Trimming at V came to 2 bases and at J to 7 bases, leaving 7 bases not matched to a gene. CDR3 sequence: CASSIYGTRSNEQFF. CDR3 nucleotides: TGTGCCAGTAGTATATACGGGACTAGGTCAAATGAGCAGTTCTTC. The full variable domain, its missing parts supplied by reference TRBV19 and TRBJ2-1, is DGGITQSPKYLFRKEGQNVTLSCEQNLNHDAMYWYRQDPGQGLRLIYYSQIVNDFQKGDIAEGYSVSREKKESFPLTVTSAQKNPTAFYLCASSIYGTRSNEQFFGPGTRLTVL.

This CDR3 reads CAIRQGGVNYGYTF. CDR3 DNA sequence: TGTGCCATCAGACAGGGGGGAGTGAACTATGGCTACACCTTC. The chain recombines TRBV10-3 with TRBJ1-2; 8 bases line up with TRBD1. CDR3 length: 14 residues. Germline V CDR1 and CDR2: ENHRY, SYGVKD. V lost 6 bases and J lost 2; bases outside the gene matches: 5.

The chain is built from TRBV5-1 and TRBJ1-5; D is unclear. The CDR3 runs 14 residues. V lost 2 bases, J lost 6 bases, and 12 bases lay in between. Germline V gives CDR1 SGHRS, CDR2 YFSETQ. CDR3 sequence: CASSFGPGSQPQHF. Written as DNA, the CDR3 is TGCGCCAGCAGCTTTGGCCCCGGGAGTCAGCCCCAGCATTTT.

CDR3 sequence: CASSQNRRSSYNEQFF. The CDR3 coding sequence is TGTGCCAGCAGTCAGAACCGGAGAAGCTCCTACAATGAGCAGTTCTTC. The chain combines TRBV6-2 or TRBV6-3 with TRBJ2-1; D call uncertain. V was trimmed by 5 bases and J by 0 bases, leaving 14 bases between them. Germline values: CDR1 MNHEY, CDR2 SVGEGT. CDR3 size: 16 residues.

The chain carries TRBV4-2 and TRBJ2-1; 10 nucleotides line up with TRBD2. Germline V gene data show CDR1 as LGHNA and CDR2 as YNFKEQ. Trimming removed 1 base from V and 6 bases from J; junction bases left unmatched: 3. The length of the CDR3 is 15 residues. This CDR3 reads CASSQGKRGGNEQFF. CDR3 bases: TGTGCCAGCAGCCAAGGAAAGCGGGGGGGCAATGAGCAGTTCTTC.

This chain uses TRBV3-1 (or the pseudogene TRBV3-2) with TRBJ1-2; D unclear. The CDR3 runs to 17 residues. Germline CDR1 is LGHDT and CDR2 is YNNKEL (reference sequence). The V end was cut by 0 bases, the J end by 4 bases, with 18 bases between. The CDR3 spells CASSQELSNWNFYGYTF. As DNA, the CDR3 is TGTGCCAGCAGCCAAGAGCTTTCCAATTGGAATTTCTATGGCTACACCTTC.

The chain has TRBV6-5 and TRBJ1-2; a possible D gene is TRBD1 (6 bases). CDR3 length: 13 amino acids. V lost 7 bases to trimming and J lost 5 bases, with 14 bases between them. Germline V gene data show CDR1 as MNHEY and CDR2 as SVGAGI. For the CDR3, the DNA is TGTGCCAGCACCCTAGGGGGGGGGTATGGCTACACCTTC. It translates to CASTLGGGYGYTF.

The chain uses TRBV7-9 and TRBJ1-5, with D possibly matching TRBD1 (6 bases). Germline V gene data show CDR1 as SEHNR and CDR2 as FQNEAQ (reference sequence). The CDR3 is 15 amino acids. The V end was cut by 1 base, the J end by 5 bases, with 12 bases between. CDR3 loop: CASSLGSGVYQPQHF. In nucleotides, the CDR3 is TGTGCCAGCAGCTTAGGATCAGGGGTCTATCAGCCCCAGCATTTT.

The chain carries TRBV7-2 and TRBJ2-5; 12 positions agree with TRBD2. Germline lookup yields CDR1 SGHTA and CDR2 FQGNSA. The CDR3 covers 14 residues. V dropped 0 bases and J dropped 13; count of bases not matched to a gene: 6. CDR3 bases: TGTGCCAGCAGCTTAGCGATCCTAGCGGGGGGGTTGTACTTC. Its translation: CASSLAILAGGLYF. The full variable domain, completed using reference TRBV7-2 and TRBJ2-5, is GAGVSQSPSNKVTEKGKDVELRCDPISGHTALYWYRQSLGQGLEFLIYFQGNSAPDKSGLPSDRFSAERTGGSVSTLTIQRTQQEDSAVYLCASSLAILAGGLYFGPGTRLLVL.

CDR3 bases: TGTGCCAGCAGCGGGAGAACAGGGGGAGGCTATGGCTACACCTTC. This translates into CASSGRTGGGYGYTF. The genes are TRBV9 and TRBJ1-2, with 8 bases that match TRBD1. CDR1 and CDR2 (germline): SGDLS, YYNGEE. The trim removed 3 bases at V and 4 bases at J, leaving 8 bases unmatched. The CDR3 totals 15 residues.

CDR3 protein: CAWSEGVMGYGYTF. CDR3 sequence (DNA): TGTGCCTGGAGCGAAGGGGTTATGGGCTATGGCTACACCTTC. The chain recombines TRBV30 with TRBJ1-2; D is perhaps TRBD1 (5 bases). This CDR3 spans 14 amino acids. Germline-derived CDR1 and CDR2 are GTSNPN and SVGIG (reference sequence). The V gene lost 3 bases and the J gene lost 4 bases, with 15 bases spanning the gap.

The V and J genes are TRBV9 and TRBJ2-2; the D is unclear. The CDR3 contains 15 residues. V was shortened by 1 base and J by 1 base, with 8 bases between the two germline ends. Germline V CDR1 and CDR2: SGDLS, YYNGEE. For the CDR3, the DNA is TGTGCCAGCAGCGTATTCGACGGGAACACCGGGGAGCTGTTTTTT. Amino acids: CASSVFDGNTGELFF.

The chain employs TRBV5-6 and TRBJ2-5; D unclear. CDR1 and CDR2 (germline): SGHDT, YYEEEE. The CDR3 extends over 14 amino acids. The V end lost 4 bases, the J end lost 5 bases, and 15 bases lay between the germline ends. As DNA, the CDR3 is TGTGCCAGCAGCCCAATAGATCAGAGGGAGACCCAGTACTTC. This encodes CASSPIDQRETQYF. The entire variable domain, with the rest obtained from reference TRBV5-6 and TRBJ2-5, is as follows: DAGVTQSPTHLIKTRGQQVTLRCSPKSGHDTVSWYQQALGQGPQFIFQYYEEEERQRGNFPDRFSGHQFPNYSSELNVNALLLGDSALYLCASSPIDQRETQYFGPGTRLLVL.

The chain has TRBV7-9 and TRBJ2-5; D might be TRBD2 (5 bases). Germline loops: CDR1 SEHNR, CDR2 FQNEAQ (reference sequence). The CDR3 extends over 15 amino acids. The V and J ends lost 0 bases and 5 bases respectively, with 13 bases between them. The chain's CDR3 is CASSLALEVGETQYF. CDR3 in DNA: TGTGCCAGCAGCTTAGCTCTGGAGGTGGGCGAGACCCAGTACTTC.

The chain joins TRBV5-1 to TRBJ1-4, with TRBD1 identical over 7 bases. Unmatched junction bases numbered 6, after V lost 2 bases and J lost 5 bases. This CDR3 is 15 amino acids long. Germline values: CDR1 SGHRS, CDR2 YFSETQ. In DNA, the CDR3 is TGCGCCAGCAGCTTTGCGGGACAGAGAAATGAAAAACTGTTTTTT. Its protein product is CASSFAGQRNEKLFF. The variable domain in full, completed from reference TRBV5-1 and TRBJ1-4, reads KAGVTQTPRYLIKTRGQQVTLSCSPISGHRSVSWYQQTPGQGLQFLFEYFSETQRNKGNFPGRFSGRQFSNSRSEMNVSTLELGDSALYLCASSFAGQRNEKLFFGSGTQLSVL.

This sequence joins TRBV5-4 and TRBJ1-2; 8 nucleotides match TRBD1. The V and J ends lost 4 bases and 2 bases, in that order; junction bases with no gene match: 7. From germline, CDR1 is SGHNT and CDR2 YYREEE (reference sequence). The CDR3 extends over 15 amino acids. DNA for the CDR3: TGTGCCAGCAGCCCCCAGGCAGGGGGCAACTATGGCTACACCTTC. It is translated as CASSPQAGGNYGYTF.

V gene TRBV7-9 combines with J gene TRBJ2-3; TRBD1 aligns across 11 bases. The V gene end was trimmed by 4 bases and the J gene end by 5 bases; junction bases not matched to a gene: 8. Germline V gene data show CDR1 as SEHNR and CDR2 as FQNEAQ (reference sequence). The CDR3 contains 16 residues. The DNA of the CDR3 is TGTGCCAGCAGCTCCGACCGGACAGGGGGCATAGATACGCAGTATTTT. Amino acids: CASSSDRTGGIDTQYF.

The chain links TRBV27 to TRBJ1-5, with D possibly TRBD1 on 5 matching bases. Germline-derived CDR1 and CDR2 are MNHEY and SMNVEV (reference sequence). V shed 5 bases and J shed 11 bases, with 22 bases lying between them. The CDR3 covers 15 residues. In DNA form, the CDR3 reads TGTGCCAGCAGTCCCCGGGACGGCCACGGCGCATCCCAGCATTTT. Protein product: CASSPRDGHGASQHF.

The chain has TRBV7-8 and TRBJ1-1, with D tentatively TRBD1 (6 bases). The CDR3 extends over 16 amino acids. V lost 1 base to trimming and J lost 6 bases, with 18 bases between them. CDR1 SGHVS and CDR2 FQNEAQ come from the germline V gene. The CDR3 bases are TGTGCCAGCAGCTTAGTTCCTTTGCCAGGGGTCGCTGAAGCTTTCTTT. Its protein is CASSLVPLPGVAEAFF. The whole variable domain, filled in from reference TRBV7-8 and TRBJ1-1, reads GAGVSQSPRYKVAKRGQDVALRCDPISGHVSLFWYQQALGQGPEFLTYFQNEAQLDKSGLPSDRFFAERPEGSVSTLKIQRTQQEDSAVYLCASSLVPLPGVAEAFFGQGTRLTVV.

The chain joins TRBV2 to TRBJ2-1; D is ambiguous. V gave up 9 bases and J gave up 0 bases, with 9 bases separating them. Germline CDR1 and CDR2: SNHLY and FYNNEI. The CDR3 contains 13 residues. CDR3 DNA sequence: TGTGCCAGAGGACCAGGCTCCTACAATGAGCAGTTCTTC. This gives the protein CARGPGSYNEQFF.

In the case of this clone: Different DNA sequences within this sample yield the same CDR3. The CDR3, as DNA: TGCGCCAGCAGCCAAGATTTCCCGGGCCCCTACGAGCAGTACTTC. Translated: CASSQDFPGPYEQYF. This chain uses TRBV4-1 with TRBJ2-7, with D hard to call. The V and J ends lost 0 bases and 2 bases respectively, with 11 bases between them. This CDR3 has 15 amino acids. Germline lookup yields CDR1 MGHRA and CDR2 YSYEKL.